Below, 14 T cell receptor beta chains from the same sample are listed, as sequenced in a study of early T cells in non-severe SARS-CoV-2 infection. TCRdb reprocessed the 5' RACE reads via MiXCR and lists one record per CDR3 protein. The sample records about 69,000 distinct CDR3 sequences, 8.5% to 10% being singletons. The sequenced material came from whole blood. The receptors derive from an adult who was a healthcare worker with PCR-confirmed SARS-CoV-2 infection or an uninfected control (not recorded which).

At least ten counts were recorded for this clonotype. The genes are TRBV6-5 and TRBJ2-7; 11 bases align to TRBD2. CDR3 length equals 17 residues. CDR1 and CDR2 (germline): MNHEY, SVGAGI. The J segment lost 2 bases and the V segment lost 6 bases, leaving 12 bases of the junction unmatched. CDR3 protein: CASRPHSGRASTYEQYF. CDR3 in DNA: TGTGCCAGCAGGCCCCATAGCGGGAGGGCCTCTACCTACGAGCAGTACTTC.

This chain uses TRBV9 with TRBJ1-1; D unclear. Germline loops: CDR1 SGDLS, CDR2 YYNGEE. V was clipped by 0 bases and J by 1 base, with 4 bases between them. The CDR3 totals 13 residues. In DNA form, the CDR3 reads TGTGCCAGCAGCGTAGAGTGGAACACTGAAGCTTTCTTT. The encoded protein is CASSVEWNTEAFF.

This clonotype was seen repeatedly, ten times or more. The CDR3 sequence: CASSEQTVNTEAFF. The CDR3 DNA reads as TGCGCCAGCAGTGAGCAAACAGTAAACACTGAAGCTTTCTTT. The chain has TRBV10-2 and TRBJ1-1; D is undetermined. This CDR3 contains 14 residues. V was shortened by 2 bases and J by 2 bases, with 9 bases between the two germline ends. Germline V gene sequence: CDR1 WSHSY, CDR2 SAAADI.

This clonotype was detected ten times or more. The V gene is TRBV6-2 or TRBV6-3, the J gene TRBJ2-7, with 9 bases aligning to TRBD1. Germline-derived CDR1 and CDR2 are MNHEY and SVGEGT. The CDR3 has 15 residues. With V trimmed by 5 bases and J by 0 bases, 5 bases remained unmatched. The CDR3 reads CASSRPGQGSYEQYF. CDR3 nucleotide sequence: TGTGCCAGCAGTAGACCGGGACAGGGCTCCTACGAGCAGTACTTC.

This clonotype occurred many times. The genes are TRBV18 and TRBJ2-1; a possible D gene is TRBD2 (6 bases). Germline CDR1 reads KGHSH; CDR2 reads LQKENI. This CDR3 spans 16 amino acids. Between the trimmed V and J ends, which lost 0 bases and 8 bases, there was a span of 17 bases. The CDR3 sequence: CASSPPVGSTIYEQFF. The CDR3 DNA reads TGTGCCAGCTCACCACCGGTCGGGAGCACTATCTATGAGCAGTTCTTC.

This clonotype was picked up a small number of times. The V gene is TRBV10-3, the J gene TRBJ2-1; tentatively, D is TRBD1 (6 bases). V was pared by 7 bases and J by 6 bases, with 10 bases between. The CDR3 is 12 amino acids. The germline V gene has CDR1 ENHRY and CDR2 SYGVKD. For the CDR3, the DNA is TGTGCCATCAAACAGGGTGGCAATGAGCAGTTCTTC. Its translation is CAIKQGGNEQFF.

This clonotype was seen only a few times. The rearrangement links TRBV27 to TRBJ1-4, with a tentative D call TRBD1 (6 bases). The CDR3 is 15 amino acids. Germline CDR1 is MNHEY and CDR2 is SMNVEV (reference sequence). V shed 3 bases and J shed 8 bases, with 16 bases lying between them. CDR3 protein: CASSFSGGLREKLFF. In DNA, the CDR3 is TGTGCCAGCAGTTTTAGTGGGGGGCTTCGGGAAAAACTGTTTTTT.

This chain connects TRBV10-2 to TRBJ1-5, with no clear D. Per the germline V gene, CDR1 is WSHSY and CDR2 is SAAADI. This CDR3 has 12 residues. V gave up 5 bases and J gave up 6 bases, with 8 bases separating them. As DNA, the CDR3 is TGCGCCAGCAGTCCCTGGGGTCAGCCCCAGCATTTT. Translation: CASSPWGQPQHF.

V gene TRBV20-1 combines with J gene TRBJ2-3; 8 positions agree with TRBD2. The junction had 3 bases not matched to a gene; V was cut back by 6 bases and J by 1 base. The CDR3 is 13 residues long. CDR1 is DFQATT and CDR2 is SNEGSKA in the germline V gene (reference sequence). The CDR3 region is CSAVRGGTDTQYF. The CDR3 DNA follows: TGCAGTGCGGTGCGGGGGGGCACAGATACGCAGTATTTT.

V gene TRBV29-1 combines with J gene TRBJ1-1; possible D gene TRBD1, 5 bases. Germline V gives CDR1 SQVTM, CDR2 ANQGSEA. CDR3 size: 12 residues. V was clipped by 7 bases and J by 2 bases, with 11 bases between them. CDR3 in amino acids: CSGSRGNTEAFF. The CDR3 nucleotides read TGCAGCGGAAGTAGGGGTAACACTGAAGCTTTCTTT.

This clonotype has at least ten counts. CDR3 DNA: TGCAGTGCTAGCGATCAGGACACTGAAGCTTTCTTT. It codes for CSASDQDTEAFF. The chain joins TRBV20-1 to TRBJ1-1, with D hard to call. Germline CDR1 reads DFQATT; CDR2 reads SNEGSKA (reference sequence). The CDR3 runs to 12 residues. V was shortened by 3 bases and J by 3 bases, with 8 bases between the two germline ends.

The chain is built from TRBV3-1 and TRBJ2-1; no firm D call. CDR3 length equals 12 residues. The germline V gene has CDR1 LGHDT and CDR2 YNNKEL (reference sequence). V gave up 3 bases and J gave up 11 bases, with 11 bases separating them. CDR3 DNA sequence: TGTGCCAGCAGCCATCCCCCCAGAAAGCAGTTCTTC. Translating gives CASSHPPRKQFF.

The table lists this clonotype with many counts. The chain carries TRBV7-2 and TRBJ1-1; TRBD1 is a possible D gene (6 bases). Germline V gene lookup returns CDR1 SGHTA and CDR2 FQGNSA. The CDR3 consists of 13 residues. Trimming removed 6 bases at V and 1 base at J, with 9 bases between. The CDR3 sequence is CASRRDKNTEAFF. CDR3 nucleotides: TGTGCCAGCAGGAGGGACAAGAACACTGAAGCTTTCTTT.

This clonotype was observed a single time. V and J are TRBV27 and TRBJ2-2; 7 positions match TRBD2. CDR3 length equals 15 residues. After removal of 2 bases from V and 6 bases from J, the junction contained 6 bases not matched to a gene. CDR1 is MNHEY and CDR2 is SMNVEV in the germline V gene (reference sequence). The CDR3 sequence: CASSLSGIRPGELFF. CDR3 bases: TGTGCCAGCAGTTTAAGCGGGATAAGGCCCGGGGAGCTGTTTTTT.